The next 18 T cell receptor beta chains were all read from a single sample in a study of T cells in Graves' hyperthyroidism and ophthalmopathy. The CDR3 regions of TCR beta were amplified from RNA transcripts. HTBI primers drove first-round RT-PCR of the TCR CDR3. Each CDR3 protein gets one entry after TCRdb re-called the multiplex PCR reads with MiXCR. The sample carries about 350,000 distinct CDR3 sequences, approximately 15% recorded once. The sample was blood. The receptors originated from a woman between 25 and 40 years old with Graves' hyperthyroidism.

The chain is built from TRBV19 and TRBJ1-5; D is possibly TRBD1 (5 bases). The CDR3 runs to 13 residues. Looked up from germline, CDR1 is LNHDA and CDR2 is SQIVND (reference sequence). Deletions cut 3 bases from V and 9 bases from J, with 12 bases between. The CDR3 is CASSIGGGRPQHF. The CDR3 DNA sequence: TGTGCCAGTAGTATTGGGGGGGGACGGCCCCAGCATTTT.

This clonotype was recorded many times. Here the CDR3 DNA reads TGTGCCAGCAGCTTGAAGGCGGGGGTCACCTCCTACGAGCAGTACTTC. Translated: CASSLKAGVTSYEQYF. V gene TRBV7-2 combines with J gene TRBJ2-7; TRBD2 matches at 7 bases. The germline gives CDR1 SGHTA, CDR2 FQGNSA. The trim removed 3 bases at V and 0 bases at J, leaving 8 bases unmatched. The CDR3 consists of 16 residues.

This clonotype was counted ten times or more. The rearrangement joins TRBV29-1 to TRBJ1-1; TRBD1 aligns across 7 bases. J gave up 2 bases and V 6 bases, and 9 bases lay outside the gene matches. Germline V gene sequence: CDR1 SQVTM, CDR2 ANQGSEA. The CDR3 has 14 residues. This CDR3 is CSVERTGLNTEAFF. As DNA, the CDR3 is TGCAGCGTAGAGAGGACAGGACTAAACACTGAAGCTTTCTTT.

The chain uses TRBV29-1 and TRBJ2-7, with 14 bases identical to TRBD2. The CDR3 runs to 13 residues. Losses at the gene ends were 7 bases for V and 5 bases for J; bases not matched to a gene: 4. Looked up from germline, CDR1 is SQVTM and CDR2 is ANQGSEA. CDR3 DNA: TGCAGCGCGGGACTAGCGGGAGTGGACGAGCAGTACTTC. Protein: CSAGLAGVDEQYF.

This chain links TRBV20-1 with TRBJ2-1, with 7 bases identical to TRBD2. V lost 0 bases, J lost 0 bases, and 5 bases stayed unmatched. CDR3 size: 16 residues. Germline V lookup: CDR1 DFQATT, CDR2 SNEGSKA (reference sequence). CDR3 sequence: CSARDWGGDSYNEQFF. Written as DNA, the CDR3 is TGCAGTGCTAGAGATTGGGGGGGAGACTCCTACAATGAGCAGTTCTTC.

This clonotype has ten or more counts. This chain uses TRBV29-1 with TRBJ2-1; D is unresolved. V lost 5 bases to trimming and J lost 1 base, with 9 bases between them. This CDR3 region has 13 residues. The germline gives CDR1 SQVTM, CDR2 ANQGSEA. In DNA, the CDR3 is TGCAGCGTTATCTCGGAATCCTACAATGAGCAGTTCTTC. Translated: CSVISESYNEQFF.

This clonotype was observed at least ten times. CDR3 DNA: TGCAGTGCTAGAGAGCAGACCGCATATAATTCACCCCTCCACTTT. Its protein product is CSAREQTAYNSPLHF. V gene TRBV20-1 combines with J gene TRBJ1-6; D not resolved. Germline-derived CDR1 and CDR2 are DFQATT and SNEGSKA (reference sequence). V was shortened by 0 bases and J by 4 bases, with 10 bases between the two germline ends. The CDR3 has 15 residues.

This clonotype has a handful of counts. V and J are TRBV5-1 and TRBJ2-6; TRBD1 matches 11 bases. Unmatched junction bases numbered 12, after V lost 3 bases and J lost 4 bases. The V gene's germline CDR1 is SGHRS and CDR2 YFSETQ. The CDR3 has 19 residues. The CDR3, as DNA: TGCGCCAGCAGCTCAAAATCCGGGACAGGGGGGATAGGGGCCAACGTCCTGACTTTC. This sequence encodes CASSSKSGTGGIGANVLTF.

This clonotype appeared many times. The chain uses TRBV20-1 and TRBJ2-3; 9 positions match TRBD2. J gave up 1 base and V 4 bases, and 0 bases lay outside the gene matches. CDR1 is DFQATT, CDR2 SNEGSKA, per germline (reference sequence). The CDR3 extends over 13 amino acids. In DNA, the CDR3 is TGCAGTGCTACTAGCGGGGGCACAGATACGCAGTATTTT. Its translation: CSATSGGTDTQYF.

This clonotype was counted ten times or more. The CDR3 protein is CASSVVLDDTGELFF. The CDR3 nucleotides read TGTGCCAGCAGTGTGGTCCTAGACGACACCGGGGAGCTGTTTTTT. The chain uses TRBV6-4 and TRBJ2-2; D is uncertain. In germline, CDR1 is MRHNA, CDR2 SNTAGT. The CDR3 is 15 amino acids. Between the trimmed V and J ends, which lost 4 bases and 3 bases, there was a span of 12 bases.

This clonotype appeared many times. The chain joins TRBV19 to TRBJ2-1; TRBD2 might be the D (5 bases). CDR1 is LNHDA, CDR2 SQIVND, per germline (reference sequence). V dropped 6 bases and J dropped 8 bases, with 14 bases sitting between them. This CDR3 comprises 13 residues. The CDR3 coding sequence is TGTGCCAGTAGGGTAGGGCGAGGGTATGAGCAGTTCTTC. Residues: CASRVGRGYEQFF.

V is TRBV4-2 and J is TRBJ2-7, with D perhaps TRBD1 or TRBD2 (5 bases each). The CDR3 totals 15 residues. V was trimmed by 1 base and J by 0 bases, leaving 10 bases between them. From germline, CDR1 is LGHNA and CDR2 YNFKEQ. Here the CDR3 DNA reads TGTGCCAGCAGCCAAGCTGAGGGACCCTCCTACGAGCAGTACTTC. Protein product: CASSQAEGPSYEQYF.

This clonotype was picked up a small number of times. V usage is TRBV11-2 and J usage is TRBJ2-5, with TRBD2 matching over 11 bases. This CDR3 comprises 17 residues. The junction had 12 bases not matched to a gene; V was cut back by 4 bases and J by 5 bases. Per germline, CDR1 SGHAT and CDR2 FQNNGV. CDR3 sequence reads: CASSSKISGRVVETQYF. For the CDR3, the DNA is TGTGCCAGCAGCTCCAAAATTAGCGGGAGGGTTGTGGAGACCCAGTACTTC.

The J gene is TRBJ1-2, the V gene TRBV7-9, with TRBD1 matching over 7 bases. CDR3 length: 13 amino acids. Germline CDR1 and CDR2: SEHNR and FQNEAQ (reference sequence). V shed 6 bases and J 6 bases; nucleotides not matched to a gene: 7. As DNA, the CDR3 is TGTGCCAGCAGGATTGGGACAGACCATGGCTACACCTTC. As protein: CASRIGTDHGYTF.

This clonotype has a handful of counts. Here the CDR3 DNA reads TGTGCCACGAACTATGGCTACACCTTC. Translation: CATNYGYTF. The chain links TRBV2 to TRBJ1-2; D is undetermined. CDR1 and CDR2 from the germline V gene are SNHLY and FYNNEI. This CDR3 spans 9 amino acids. V was cut by 10 bases and J by 2 bases, with 2 bases left in between.

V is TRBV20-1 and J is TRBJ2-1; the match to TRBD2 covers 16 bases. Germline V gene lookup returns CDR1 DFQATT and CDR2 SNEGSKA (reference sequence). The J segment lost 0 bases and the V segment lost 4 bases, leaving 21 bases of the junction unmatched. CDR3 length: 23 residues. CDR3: CSANDYNLPGTSGRASSYNEQFF. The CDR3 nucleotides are TGCAGTGCTAACGATTACAACCTACCCGGGACTAGCGGGAGGGCCTCCTCCTACAATGAGCAGTTCTTC.

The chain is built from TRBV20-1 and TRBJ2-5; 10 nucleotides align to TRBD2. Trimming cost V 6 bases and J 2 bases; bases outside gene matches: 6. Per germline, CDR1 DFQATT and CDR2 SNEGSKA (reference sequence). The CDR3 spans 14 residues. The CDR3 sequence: CSAFGLAVQETQYF. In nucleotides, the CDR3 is TGCAGTGCCTTTGGACTAGCGGTTCAAGAGACCCAGTACTTC.

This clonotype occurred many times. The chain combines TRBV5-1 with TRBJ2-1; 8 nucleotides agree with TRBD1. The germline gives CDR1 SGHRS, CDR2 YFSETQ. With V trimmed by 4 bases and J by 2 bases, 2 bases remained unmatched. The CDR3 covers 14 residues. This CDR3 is CASSVRGPYNEQFF. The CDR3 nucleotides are TGCGCCAGCAGCGTCAGGGGGCCCTACAATGAGCAGTTCTTC. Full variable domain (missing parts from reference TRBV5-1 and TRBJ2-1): KAGVTQTPRYLIKTRGQQVTLSCSPISGHRSVSWYQQTPGQGLQFLFEYFSETQRNKGNFPGRFSGRQFSNSRSEMNVSTLELGDSALYLCASSVRGPYNEQFFGPGTRLTVL.